Below are 21 T cell receptor beta chains sequenced from a single sample in a study of T cells in localized non-small cell lung cancer. Profiled with immunoSEQ multiplex PCR; TCRdb holds only in-frame clones, not every one. The table shows 15,000 to 20,000 clones, with roughly 87% occurring only once. The sample in question was peripheral blood, obtained before any cancer treatment. The origin of the receptors is an older male donor with stage I lung adenocarcinoma.

Of note for this clone: This likely traces to a read error, being one base from a far larger clone. The V call is TRBV5-3, the J call TRBJ2-7; tentatively, D is TRBD1 (5 bases). TRBV5-3 is annotated as an ORF whose role is uncertain. The CDR3 extends over 13 amino acids. Trimming removed 8 bases from V and 5 bases from J, with 17 bases in between. Here the CDR3 DNA reads TGTGCCAGCAGCCAACCAGGGTCAGACGAGCAGTACTTC. The encoded protein is CASSQPGSDEQYF.

The V gene is TRBV5-1, the J gene TRBJ2-7, with D perhaps matching TRBD1 (6 bases). Germline CDR1 and CDR2: SGHRS and YFSETQ. V lost 1 base to trimming and J lost 3 bases, with 8 bases between them. The CDR3 has 13 residues. Here the CDR3 reads CASSLNRDYEQYF. DNA of the CDR3: TGCGCCAGCAGCTTGAACAGGGACTACGAGCAGTACTTC.

The genes are TRBV4-1 and TRBJ2-7; 7 bases map to TRBD2. Germline V gene data show CDR1 as MGHRA and CDR2 as YSYEKL. The CDR3 contains 16 residues. Germline trimming cut 2 bases from V and 7 bases from J; bases unmatched to any gene: 14. Here the CDR3 reads CASSQYERDLGGEQYF. Written as DNA, the CDR3 is TGCGCCAGCAGCCAATACGAAAGGGACCTCGGGGGGGAGCAGTACTTC.

This clone has more than one count but fewer than ten. This sequence joins TRBV10-3 and TRBJ1-6; the D is unclear. Per the germline V gene, CDR1 is ENHRY and CDR2 is SYGVKD. The CDR3 runs 13 residues. Trimming removed 2 bases at V and 9 bases at J, with 8 bases between. The CDR3 protein is CAISEGHPSPLHF. CDR3 DNA: TGTGCCATCAGTGAGGGGCATCCTTCACCCCTCCACTTT.

J is TRBJ1-1 and V is TRBV5-6; a weak D match, TRBD1 (5 bases). CDR3 size: 15 residues. The germline V gene has CDR1 SGHDT and CDR2 YYEEEE. V dropped 0 bases and J dropped 3 bases, with 12 bases sitting between them. The CDR3 loop is CASSLVGAQHTEAFF. CDR3 bases: TGTGCCAGCAGCTTGGTTGGGGCCCAGCACACTGAAGCTTTCTTT.

This chain links TRBV14 with TRBJ2-7; perhaps D is TRBD1 or TRBD2 (5 bases each). Trimming pared 0 bases from V and 5 bases from J, leaving 17 bases between. CDR3 size: 16 residues. Per germline, CDR1 SGHDN and CDR2 FVKESK. The chain's CDR3 is CASSQDQGRFVNEQYF. The CDR3 DNA reads as TGTGCCAGCAGCCAAGATCAGGGACGGTTTGTCAACGAGCAGTACTTC. Drawing the rest from reference TRBV14 and TRBJ2-7, the complete variable domain is EAGVTQFPSHSVIEKGQTVTLRCDPISGHDNLYWYRRVMGKEIKFLLHFVKESKQDESGMPNNRFLAERTGGTYSTLKVQPAELEDSGVYFCASSQDQGRFVNEQYFGPGTRLTVT.

The chain combines TRBV7-2 with TRBJ1-2, with no clear D. Germline CDR1 SGHTA, CDR2 FQGNSA. Deletions cut 5 bases from V and 5 bases from J, with 15 bases between. The CDR3 runs 14 residues. The chain's CDR3 is CASSALWGSYGYTF. The DNA for the CDR3 is TGTGCCAGCAGCGCCCTTTGGGGAAGTTATGGCTACACCTTC.

CDR3 protein: CASSFYREHDNEQFF. The CDR3 bases are TGTGCCAGCAGCTTCTACAGGGAACATGACAATGAGCAGTTCTTC. The chain is built from TRBV5-5 and TRBJ2-1, with a tentative D call TRBD1 (6 bases). Looked up from germline, CDR1 is SGHKS and CDR2 is YYEKEE (reference sequence). Trimming pared 2 bases from V and 5 bases from J, leaving 14 bases between. The CDR3 loop spans 15 amino acids.

The genes are TRBV7-3 and TRBJ1-2; 9 nucleotides align to TRBD1. With V trimmed by 5 bases and J by 7 bases, 5 bases remained unmatched. Germline V gives CDR1 SGHTA, CDR2 FQGTGA. The CDR3 runs to 13 residues. CDR3: CASSPTGGGGYTF. The CDR3 DNA reads TGTGCCAGCAGCCCCACAGGGGGCGGTGGCTACACCTTC.

The chain joins TRBV5-1 to TRBJ2-1; the match to TRBD2 covers 9 bases. Germline V lookup: CDR1 SGHRS, CDR2 YFSETQ. There are 20 residues in the CDR3. The junction had 22 bases not matched to a gene; V was cut back by 4 bases and J by 5 bases. The CDR3 sequence: CASSLGVVVLSGGINNEQFF. DNA for the CDR3: TGCGCCAGCAGCCTTGGCGTGGTTGTACTTAGCGGGGGAATTAACAATGAGCAGTTCTTC.

The rearrangement links TRBV7-2 to TRBJ2-5, with TRBD2 matching over 12 bases. The germline V gene has CDR1 SGHTA and CDR2 FQGNSA. The trim removed 6 bases at V and 3 bases at J, leaving 5 bases unmatched. CDR3 length: 15 residues. The CDR3 sequence is CASRSRLAGEETQYF. CDR3 coding DNA: TGTGCCAGCAGGTCAAGACTAGCGGGAGAAGAGACCCAGTACTTC.

V gene TRBV5-1 combines with J gene TRBJ2-5; D call uncertain. Germline CDR1 reads SGHRS; CDR2 reads YFSETQ. Between the trimmed V and J ends, which lost 0 bases and 4 bases, there was a span of 16 bases. This CDR3 region has 16 residues. CDR3: CASSLGGSTVGETQYF. CDR3 nucleotide sequence: TGCGCCAGCAGCTTGGGTGGCTCTACTGTGGGAGAGACCCAGTACTTC.

The rearrangement joins TRBV5-1 to TRBJ2-2; 8 bases fit TRBD1. Germline assignment: CDR1 SGHRS and CDR2 YFSETQ. J lost 2 bases, V lost 4 bases, and 4 bases had no gene match. This CDR3 is 15 amino acids long. Written as DNA, the CDR3 is TGCGCCAGCAGCGGTCAGGGGGCTAACACCGGGGAGCTGTTTTTT. It codes for CASSGQGANTGELFF.

In nucleotides, the CDR3 is TGTGCCAGCAGTTTAGAACAGAATGACTCCTATAATTCACCCCTCCACTTT. It codes for CASSLEQNDSYNSPLHF. The J gene is TRBJ1-6, the V gene TRBV27; the D is unclear. Trimming stripped 2 bases from V and 0 bases from J, with 11 bases between. The length of the CDR3 is 17 residues. In germline, CDR1 is MNHEY, CDR2 SMNVEV (reference sequence).

The chain recombines TRBV2 with TRBJ2-3; 7 bases agree with TRBD2. This CDR3 is built from 17 residues. With 4 bases clipped from V and 0 bases from J, the junction kept 10 bases outside the gene matches. Germline loops: CDR1 SNHLY, CDR2 FYNNEI. The CDR3 DNA is TGTGCCAGCAGTGGTCCAGCGGGACGCCGTAGCACAGATACGCAGTATTTT. This codes for CASSGPAGRRSTDTQYF.

This chain uses TRBV5-5 with TRBJ2-2; TRBD1 is a possible D gene (6 bases). This CDR3 spans 14 amino acids. V lost 5 bases and J lost 2, with 10 bases in between. From germline, CDR1 is SGHKS and CDR2 YYEKEE (reference sequence). This CDR3 reads CASRVRGNTGELFF. DNA for the CDR3: TGTGCCAGCAGGGTCAGGGGAAACACCGGGGAGCTGTTTTTT.

The chain joins TRBV13 to TRBJ2-5; 10 bases are a match to TRBD2. CDR1 is PRHDT, CDR2 FYEKMQ, per germline (reference sequence). The CDR3 has 16 amino acids. The trim removed 3 bases at V and 1 base at J, leaving 5 bases unmatched. The CDR3 DNA reads as TGTGCCAGCAGCTTCCGGGCTAGCGGGGGCCAAGAGACCCAGTACTTC. Translating it yields CASSFRASGGQETQYF.

The V and J genes are TRBV7-2 and TRBJ2-7, with TRBD2 matching over 13 bases. The CDR3 extends over 15 amino acids. Trimming removed 1 base from V and 7 bases from J; junction bases left unmatched: 4. Germline CDR1 reads SGHTA; CDR2 reads FQGNSA. The CDR3 DNA follows: TGTGCCAGCAGCTTAGAGGGACTAGCGGGAATAGAGCAGTACTTC. This translates into CASSLEGLAGIEQYF. Looking up the rest from reference TRBV7-2 and TRBJ2-7 gives the full variable domain: GAGVSQSPSNKVTEKGKDVELRCDPISGHTALYWYRQSLGQGLEFLIYFQGNSAPDKSGLPSDRFSAERTGGSVSTLTIQRTQQEDSAVYLCASSLEGLAGIEQYFGPGTRLTVT.

The V call is TRBV6-6, the J call TRBJ2-1, with D tentatively TRBD1 (6 bases). V was clipped by 0 bases and J by 5 bases, with 11 bases between them. The CDR3 is 15 residues long. The germline V gene has CDR1 MNHNY and CDR2 SVGAGI (reference sequence). CDR3: CASSYSRDINNEQFF. CDR3 nucleotides: TGTGCCAGCAGTTACTCCCGGGACATCAACAATGAGCAGTTCTTC.

This chain uses TRBV15 with TRBJ1-4, with D maybe TRBD1 (6 bases). V was cut by 0 bases and J by 6 bases, with 11 bases left in between. This CDR3 region has 15 residues. The V gene's germline CDR1 is LNHNV and CDR2 YYDKDF (reference sequence). CDR3 sequence: CATSRDRTVYEKLFF. The CDR3 DNA reads as TGTGCCACCAGCAGAGATAGGACAGTGTATGAAAAACTGTTTTTT.

The chain links TRBV28 to TRBJ1-2; 12 positions agree with TRBD1. CDR3 length: 18 residues. The ends lost 2 bases at V and 7 bases at J; junction bases unmatched: 14. Germline V gene sequence: CDR1 MDHEN, CDR2 SYDVKM. The CDR3, as DNA: TGTGCCAGCAGTTTAGTCATGGGGACAGGGGGCGTTGGTTCTGGCTACACCTTC. Translated: CASSLVMGTGGVGSGYTF.